Given below is one T cell receptor (beta chain) in context. Its antigen is unknown. This sample was taken from a study of cytomegalovirus exposure and HLA in healthy donors. Study-level results: Some V segments (TRBV6-2 and TRBV6-3 among them) were excluded as indistinguishable. What a later analysis reportedly showed was that an Asian-associated ancestry cluster had fewer N-insertions than the roughly 670-donor mean.

The primer mix had 60 Vbeta and 13 Jbeta primers. Profiled with immunoSEQ multiplex PCR; TCRdb holds only in-frame clones, not every one. The profile shows approximately 110,000 clones, around 86% of them singletons. Germline V gene sequence: CDR1 SGHAT, CDR2 FQDESV (reference sequence). The CDR3 has 14 amino acids. The V and J ends lost 3 bases and 5 bases, in that order; junction bases with no gene match: 5. The sequenced sample consisted of PBMCs. The TCR sequence derives from a man aged 30 to 45 in good health and CMV-seropositive. V and J are TRBV11-1 and TRBJ2-7, with TRBD1 matching 9 bases. The CDR3, as DNA: TGTGCCAGCAGCTTCGGGACAGGGTTCAACGAGCAGTACTTC. Protein sequence: CASSFGTGFNEQYF.